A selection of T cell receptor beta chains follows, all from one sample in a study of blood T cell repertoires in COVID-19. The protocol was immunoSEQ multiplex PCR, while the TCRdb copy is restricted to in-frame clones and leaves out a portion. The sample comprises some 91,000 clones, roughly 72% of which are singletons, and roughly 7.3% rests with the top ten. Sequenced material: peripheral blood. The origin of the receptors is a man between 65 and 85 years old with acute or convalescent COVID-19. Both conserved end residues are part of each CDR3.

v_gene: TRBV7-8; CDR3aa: CASSFPGGQYGYTF
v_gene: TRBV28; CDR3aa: CASRRLAGVDYEQYF
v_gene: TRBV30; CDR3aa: CAGGDGQFYGYTF
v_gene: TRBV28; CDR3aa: CASSFQLSTGRDGNTIYF
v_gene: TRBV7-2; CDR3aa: CASSLFLGQGVSEAFF
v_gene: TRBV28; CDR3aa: CASMPPGNTEAFF
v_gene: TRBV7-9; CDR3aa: CASSSGQGAGYTF
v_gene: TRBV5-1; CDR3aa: CASSFETGNSPLHF
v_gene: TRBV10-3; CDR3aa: CATGSGVTEAFF
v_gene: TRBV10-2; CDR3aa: CASVGLTGELFF
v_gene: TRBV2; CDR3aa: CASSVGQGSNYGYTF
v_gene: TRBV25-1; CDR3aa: CASSERRGRGDDGYTF
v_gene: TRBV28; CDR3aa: CAGGGREGLNYGYTF
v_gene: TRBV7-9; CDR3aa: CASSLGQGTEAFF
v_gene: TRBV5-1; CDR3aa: CASSLAVRGASHTEAFF
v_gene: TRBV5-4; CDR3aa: CASSLAGEETEQYF
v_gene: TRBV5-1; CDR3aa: CASSFNSKSNTEAFF
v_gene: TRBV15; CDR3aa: CATSSLGGPEEKLFF
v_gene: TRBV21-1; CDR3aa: CASSPRTQIRTGLGVVEKLFF
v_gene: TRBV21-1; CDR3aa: CASSKPHARYGYTF
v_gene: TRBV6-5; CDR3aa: CASRLSGVNYGYTF
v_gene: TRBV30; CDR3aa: CAWGTGGFQPQHF
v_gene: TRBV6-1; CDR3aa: CASSEAGADTEAFF
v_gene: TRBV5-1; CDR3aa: CASSLPPGEAFF
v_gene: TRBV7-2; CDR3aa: CASSPAGGGYGYTF
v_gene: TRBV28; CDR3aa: CASSLPGGPMNTEAFF
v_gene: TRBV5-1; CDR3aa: CASSPPGGSGNTIYF
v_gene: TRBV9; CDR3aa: CASSQTPGGANEQFF
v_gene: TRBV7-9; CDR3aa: CASSLDGGSAFF
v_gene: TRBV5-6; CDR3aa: CASNPRVSGLSYNEQFF
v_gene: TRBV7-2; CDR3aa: CASSFRGETGPGINQPQHF
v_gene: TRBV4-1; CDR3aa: CASSRTGGDTQYF
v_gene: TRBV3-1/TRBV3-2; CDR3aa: CASSQDLAREGLSRELFF
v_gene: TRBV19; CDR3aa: CASSRERGEYSPLHF
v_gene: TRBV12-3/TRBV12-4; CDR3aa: CASSGTGVGSQHF
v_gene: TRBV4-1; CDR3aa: CASSQDWGQGSDQPQHF
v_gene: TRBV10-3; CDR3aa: CATLGFGVGNTIYF
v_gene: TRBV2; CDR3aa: CASKGGGLAENEQFF
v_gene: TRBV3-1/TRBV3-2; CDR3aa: CASSPTGAGATDTQYF
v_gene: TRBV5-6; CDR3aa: CASSFDSATGELFF
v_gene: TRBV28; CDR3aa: CASSSGQGAYEQYF
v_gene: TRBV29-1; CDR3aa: CSVSDSRGTEAFF
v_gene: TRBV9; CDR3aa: CASSVVPGSTDTQYF
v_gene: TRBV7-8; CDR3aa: CASSLGSYLEQFF
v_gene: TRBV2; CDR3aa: CASSVEGGNTEAFF
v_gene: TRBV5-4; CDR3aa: CASSLDGGARGYTF
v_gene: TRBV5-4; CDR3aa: CASSRGQGAYEPLHF
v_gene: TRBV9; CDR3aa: CASTERLSGMERVRPQHF
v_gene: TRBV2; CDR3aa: CASSTGGYTEAFF